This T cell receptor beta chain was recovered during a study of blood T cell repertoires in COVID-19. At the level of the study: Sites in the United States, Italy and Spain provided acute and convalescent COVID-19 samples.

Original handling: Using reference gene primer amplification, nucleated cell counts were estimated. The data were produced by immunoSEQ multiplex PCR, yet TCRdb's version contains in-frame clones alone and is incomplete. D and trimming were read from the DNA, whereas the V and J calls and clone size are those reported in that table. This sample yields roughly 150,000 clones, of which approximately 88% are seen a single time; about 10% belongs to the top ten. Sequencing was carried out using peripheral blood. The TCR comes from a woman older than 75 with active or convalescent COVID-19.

The CDR3 protein is CASTSGGNQPQHF. The DNA of the CDR3 is TGTGCCTCAACATCAGGGGGCAATCAGCCCCAGCATTTT. The rearrangement uses TRBV2 and TRBJ1-5; perhaps TRBD1 as D (6 bases). The germline CDR1 and CDR2 sequences are SNHLY and FYNNEI. The CDR3 runs to 13 residues. With 11 bases removed from V and 2 bases from J, the gap between germline ends came to 13 bases.